The source of this TCR beta chain is a study of spatial heterogeneity in lung cancer. As for the study in general: The study observed each unique TCR and UMI combination more than ten times on average in raw reads.

The time point denotes: sample taken at primary tumor resection. Unsorted whole RNA samples from tumor, nontumor lung or frozen PBMC were sequenced. A total of under 80 untreated early-stage non-small cell lung cancer patients served as donors. Germline trimming cut 2 bases from V and 2 bases from J; bases unmatched to any gene: 3. CDR3 length: 15 amino acids. CDR1 MDHEN and CDR2 SYDVKM come from the germline V gene. Study-wide results and caveats: TCRs found ubiquitously expanded in tumor appeared in blood more at resection than at follow-up.

This clonotype was found many times. Its cognate antigen is unknown. Carried by each TCR cDNA molecule was a unique molecular identifier. TCRdb redid the calling of the 5' RACE reads with MiXCR, one entry per CDR3 protein. The sample records about 38,000 distinct CDR3 sequences, around 5% being singletons. This TCR was sampled from a female donor with early-stage non-small cell lung cancer. The material sequenced was PBMCs, taken at surgery. This sequence joins TRBV28 and TRBJ2-5; 9 bases line up with TRBD2. The CDR3: CASSLIAGEQETQYF. The CDR3 nucleotides read TGTGCCAGCAGTTTAATAGCGGGGGAGCAAGAGACCCAGTACTTC.